These 13 T cell receptor beta chains originate from one sample sequenced in a study of T-cell memory formation after mild COVID-19. TCRdb itself ran the 5' RACE reads through MiXCR, one entry per CDR3 protein. The top ten hold 7.5% to 10% of the sample, which has fewer than 550,000 distinct CDR3 sequences, over 15% seen once. Sample: PBMCs or a T cell subset sorted from them (not recorded which). The receptors come from an adult woman who had mild COVID-19 (a few samples of this study predate the infection). Cell type and time point are not known.

This clonotype was counted a few times. The chain carries TRBV14 and TRBJ1-1, with a weak D call TRBD1 (6 bases). The V end was cut by 3 bases, the J end by 2 bases, with 13 bases between. The CDR3 runs 15 residues. Germline values: CDR1 SGHDN, CDR2 FVKESK. In DNA form, the CDR3 reads TGTGCCAGCAGCCATCCAGGGGTCCTAAACACTGAAGCTTTCTTT. As protein: CASSHPGVLNTEAFF.

The V call is TRBV5-1, the J call TRBJ2-1; TRBD1 matches at 10 bases. The J segment lost 2 bases and the V segment lost 0 bases, leaving 2 bases of the junction unmatched. The V gene's germline CDR1 is SGHRS and CDR2 YFSETQ. The CDR3 extends over 16 amino acids. CDR3 DNA: TGCGCCAGCAGCTTGGCGGGACAGGGGCCCTACAATGAGCAGTTCTTC. Residues: CASSLAGQGPYNEQFF.

This rearrangement joins TRBV12-3 or TRBV12-4 to TRBJ2-1, with TRBD2 matching 9 bases. This CDR3 contains 16 residues. V shed 3 bases and J 2 bases; nucleotides not matched to a gene: 5. CDR3 in amino acids: CASSFGGLAPYNEQFF. The CDR3 DNA sequence: TGTGCCAGCAGTTTTGGGGGACTAGCCCCCTACAATGAGCAGTTCTTC.

The chain joins TRBV20-1 to TRBJ2-2; no definite D call. The CDR3 has 16 amino acids. Germline V gene sequence: CDR1 DFQATT, CDR2 SNEGSKA (reference sequence). V lost 3 bases to trimming and J lost 0 bases, with 14 bases between them. CDR3 sequence reads: CSASAAGMTNTGELFF. In nucleotides, the CDR3 is TGCAGTGCTAGTGCGGCAGGAATGACGAACACCGGGGAGCTGTTTTTT.

This clonotype was counted a few times. This chain connects TRBV18 to TRBJ1-2, with D uncertain. With 2 bases removed from V and 3 bases from J, the gap between germline ends came to 13 bases. CDR1 KGHSH and CDR2 LQKENI come from the germline V gene. This CDR3 has 15 residues. The CDR3 DNA sequence: TGTGCCAGCTCACCAGCGTTTCCGGCCCACTATGGCTACACCTTC. Its translation: CASSPAFPAHYGYTF.

The sample holds a few counts of this clonotype. This chain connects TRBV5-1 to TRBJ2-3; D may be TRBD1 or TRBD2 (5 bases each). Per the germline V gene, CDR1 is SGHRS and CDR2 is YFSETQ. V was cut by 7 bases and J by 4 bases, with 16 bases left in between. The CDR3 extends over 14 amino acids. CDR3 loop: CASGGDRASDTQYF. CDR3 nucleotides: TGCGCCAGCGGTGGGGACCGCGCGTCAGATACGCAGTATTTT.

This chain connects TRBV19 to TRBJ1-1; the match to TRBD1 covers 8 bases. CDR1 LNHDA and CDR2 SQIVND come from the germline V gene (reference sequence). V dropped 3 bases and J dropped 0; count of bases not matched to a gene: 3. The CDR3 contains 15 residues. The DNA for the CDR3 is TGTGCCAGTAGTATTACGGGACAGGTGAACACTGAAGCTTTCTTT. Its protein product is CASSITGQVNTEAFF.

The rearrangement uses TRBV12-3 or TRBV12-4 and TRBJ2-7, with D maybe TRBD1 (6 bases). V shed 6 bases and J shed 1 base, with 10 bases lying between them. This CDR3 comprises 13 residues. This chain's CDR3 is CASRWDNSYEQYF. The CDR3 nucleotides are TGTGCCAGCAGATGGGACAATTCCTACGAGCAGTACTTC.

J is TRBJ1-2 and V is TRBV15, with 8 bases aligning to TRBD1. In germline, CDR1 is LNHNV, CDR2 YYDKDF (reference sequence). CDR3 length equals 17 residues. Unmatched junction bases numbered 15, after V lost 1 base and J lost 8 bases. For the CDR3, the DNA is TGTGCCACCAGCAGAGGCCTAAGCAGGGGGCAAGAGAGGGGCTACACCTTC. This encodes CATSRGLSRGQERGYTF.

The chain recombines TRBV3-1 with TRBJ2-2, with 8 bases fitting TRBD2. V gave up 3 bases and J gave up 6 bases; unmatched junction bases: 3. The length of the CDR3 is 14 residues. Looked up from germline, CDR1 is LGHDT and CDR2 is YNNKEL (reference sequence). This CDR3 is CASSQASGPGELFF. DNA for the CDR3: TGTGCCAGCAGCCAGGCTAGCGGGCCCGGGGAGCTGTTTTTT. Drawing the rest from reference TRBV3-1 and TRBJ2-2, the complete variable domain is DTAVSQTPKYLVTQMGNDKSIKCEQNLGHDTMYWYKQDSKKFLKIMFSYNNKELIINETVPNRFSPKSPDKAHLNLHINSLELGDSAVYFCASSQASGPGELFFGEGSRLTVL.

This chain joins TRBV14 and TRBJ2-3; TRBD2 agrees at 9 bases. The CDR3 contains 15 residues. Trimming at V came to 4 bases and at J to 6 bases, leaving 8 bases not matched to a gene. Per the germline V gene, CDR1 is SGHDN and CDR2 is FVKESK. The CDR3 DNA sequence: TGTGCCAGCAGCCCTCGGAGGACTAGCGCCGATACGCAGTATTTT. Translating it yields CASSPRRTSADTQYF.

V gene TRBV12-3 or TRBV12-4 combines with J gene TRBJ2-1; TRBD2 agrees at 14 bases. CDR3 size: 16 residues. Trimming took 6 bases from V and 7 from J; bases not matched to a gene: 8. The CDR3 reads CASSPTTSGGANEQFF. DNA of the CDR3: TGTGCCAGCAGCCCGACGACTAGCGGGGGGGCTAATGAGCAGTTCTTC.

This clonotype turned up a few times. The chain combines TRBV7-9 with TRBJ2-1, with 7 bases matching TRBD2. CDR3 length: 16 amino acids. Germline CDR1 is SEHNR and CDR2 is FQNEAQ (reference sequence). After removal of 1 base from V and 10 bases from J, the junction contained 13 bases not matched to a gene. The CDR3 DNA sequence: TGTGCCAGCAGCTTAGAGAGTGCTAGCGGCACGAGGGAGCAGTTCTTC. Translated, it gives CASSLESASGTREQFF.